This T cell receptor (beta chain) was recorded in a study of neurological immune-mediated disorders. Study results and caveats: TCR clonal expansion peaked in HTLV-1-associated myelopathy patients and was lowest in multiple sclerosis patients.

TCRdb used MiXCR to reprocess the 5' RACE reads, holding one entry per CDR3 protein. The sample has 71,000 or so distinct CDR3 sequences; roughly 15% are singletons. Regarding time point: longitudinal time-point 1 (baseline). In its sample, this clonotype was seen many times. No antigen is known for it. There are 13 residues in the CDR3. Germline lookup yields CDR1 MDHEN and CDR2 SYDVKM. The V end lost 8 bases, the J end lost 1 base, and 10 bases lay between the germline ends. Sequenced: PBMCs. This clonotype was obtained from a female donor with HTLV-1-associated myelopathy (HAM/TSP). The chain recombines TRBV28 with TRBJ2-3; D is possibly TRBD2 (5 bases). CDR3 in DNA: TGTGCCAGCGAGACTACCCGCACAGATACGCAGTATTTT. This codes for CASETTRTDTQYF.